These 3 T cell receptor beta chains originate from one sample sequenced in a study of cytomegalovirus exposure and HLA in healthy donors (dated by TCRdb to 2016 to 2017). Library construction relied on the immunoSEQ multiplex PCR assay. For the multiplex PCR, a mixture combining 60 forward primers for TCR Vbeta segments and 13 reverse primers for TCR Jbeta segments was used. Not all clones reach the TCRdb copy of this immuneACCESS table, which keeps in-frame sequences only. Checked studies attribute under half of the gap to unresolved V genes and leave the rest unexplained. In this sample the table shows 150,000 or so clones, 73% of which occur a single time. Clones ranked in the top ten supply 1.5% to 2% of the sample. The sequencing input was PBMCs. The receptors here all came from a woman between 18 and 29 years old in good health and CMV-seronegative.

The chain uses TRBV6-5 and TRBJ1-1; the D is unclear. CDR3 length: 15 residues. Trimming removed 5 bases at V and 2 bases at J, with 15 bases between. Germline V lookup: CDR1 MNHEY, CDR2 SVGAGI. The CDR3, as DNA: TGTGCCAGCAGTCCCGTGTTCTCAGAAAACACTGAAGCTTTCTTT. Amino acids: CASSPVFSENTEAFF.

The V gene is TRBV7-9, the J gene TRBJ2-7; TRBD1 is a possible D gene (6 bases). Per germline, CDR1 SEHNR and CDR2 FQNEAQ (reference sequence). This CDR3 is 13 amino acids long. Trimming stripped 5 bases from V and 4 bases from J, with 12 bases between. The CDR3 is CASSPTQGYEQYV. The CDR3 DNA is TGTGCCAGCAGCCCGACACAGGGATACGAGCAGTACGTC.

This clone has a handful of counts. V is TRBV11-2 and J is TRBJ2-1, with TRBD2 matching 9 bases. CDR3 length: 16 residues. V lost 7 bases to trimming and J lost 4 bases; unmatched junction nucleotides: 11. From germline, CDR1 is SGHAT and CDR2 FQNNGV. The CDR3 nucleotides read TGTGCCAGCAACTCCCTAGCGGGAAAAGGTTACAATGAGCAGTTCTTC. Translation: CASNSLAGKGYNEQFF.